This entry lists 20 T cell receptor beta chains sequenced from one sample in a study of T-cell reconstitution after alpha-beta-depleted transplantation in children. It was with unique molecular identifiers that the TCRbeta library was prepared. TCRdb re-called the PCR reads through MiXCR, storing one row per CDR3 protein. The table records some 260,000 distinct CDR3 sequences, more than 20% of them present only once. This material consisted of PBMCs, mostly from graft donor cells, taken 360 days after TCRalphabeta/CD19-depleted stem cell transplant. The receptor set was obtained from a female patient aged 2-9 years who had a stem cell transplant for congenital amegakaryocytic thrombocytopenia, so the T cells may come from the graft donor.

J is TRBJ2-2 and V is TRBV9; D is uncertain. V lost 0 bases and J lost 0, with 15 bases in between. The CDR3 loop spans 18 amino acids. CDR1 SGDLS and CDR2 YYNGEE come from the germline V gene. CDR3 coding DNA: TGTGCCAGCAGCGTAGAGCCCGGGTGGCTAGCGAACACCGGGGAGCTGTTTTTT. Its translation is CASSVEPGWLANTGELFF. The entire variable domain, with the rest obtained from reference TRBV9 and TRBJ2-2, is as follows: DSGVTQTPKHLITATGQRVTLRCSPRSGDLSVYWYQQSLDQGLQFLIQYYNGEERAKGNILERFSAQQFPDLHSELNLSSLELGDSALYFCASSVEPGWLANTGELFFGEGSRLTVL.

This clonotype was counted a few times. J is TRBJ1-2 and V is TRBV29-1; 7 nucleotides agree with TRBD1. The CDR3 is 14 residues long. CDR1 and CDR2 (germline): SQVTM, ANQGSEA. The J segment lost 3 bases and the V segment lost 4 bases, leaving 8 bases of the junction unmatched. CDR3 nucleotides: TGCAGCGTTGCCGGGAAACAGGGGTACTATGGCTACACCTTC. It yields the protein CSVAGKQGYYGYTF.

The V gene is TRBV27, the J gene TRBJ2-7, with D possibly matching TRBD2 (7 bases). The V gene lost 2 bases and the J gene lost 6 bases, with 14 bases spanning the gap. Germline loops: CDR1 MNHEY, CDR2 SMNVEV (reference sequence). The CDR3 sequence is 14 residues long. The CDR3 nucleotides read TGTGCCAGCAGTTTAATTGGGGGGGCAGTCGAGCAGTACTTC. This encodes CASSLIGGAVEQYF.

The chain combines TRBV10-3 with TRBJ2-3; no clear D. Germline assignment: CDR1 ENHRY and CDR2 SYGVKD. Between the trimmed V and J ends, which lost 4 bases and 2 bases, there was a span of 13 bases. This CDR3 region has 15 residues. The CDR3 spells CAISGAEPDTDTQYF. The CDR3 DNA reads TGTGCCATCAGTGGGGCCGAACCTGACACAGATACGCAGTATTTT.

The V call is TRBV3-1, the J call TRBJ1-5; unclear D gene. The CDR3 is made up of 16 amino acids. V was trimmed by 1 base and J by 0 bases, leaving 10 bases between them. CDR1 and CDR2 from the germline V gene are LGHDT and YNNKEL (reference sequence). DNA of the CDR3: TGTGCCAGCAGCCAAGGGAGAGGAAATAGCAATCAGCCCCAGCATTTT. Translating it yields CASSQGRGNSNQPQHF.

This clonotype was seen a few times. The chain combines TRBV5-6 with TRBJ2-1, with unresolved D. Germline CDR1 SGHDT, CDR2 YYEEEE. This CDR3 has 12 amino acids. Deletions cut 3 bases from V and 8 bases from J, with 9 bases between. CDR3 bases: TGTGCCAGCAGCTCCCGACTTGATGAGCAGTTCTTC. As protein: CASSSRLDEQFF.

V usage is TRBV30 and J usage is TRBJ1-3; no clear D gene. CDR1 is GTSNPN and CDR2 is SVGIG in the germline V gene (reference sequence). CDR3 length: 14 amino acids. Trimming shortened V by 0 bases and J by 0 bases, and 6 bases separated the two germline ends. The DNA for the CDR3 is TGTGCCTGGAGTGTGGTAAACTCTGGAAACACCATATATTTT. This translates into CAWSVVNSGNTIYF. The variable domain in full, completed from reference TRBV30 and TRBJ1-3, reads SQTIHQWPATLVQPVGSPLSLECTVEGTSNPNLYWYRQAAGRGLQLLFYSVGIGQISSEVPQNLSASRPQDRQFILSSKKLLLSDSGFYLCAWSVVNSGNTIYFGEGSWLTVV.

The chain is built from TRBV5-1 and TRBJ2-7, with 7 bases matching TRBD1. Germline V lookup: CDR1 SGHRS, CDR2 YFSETQ. After removal of 0 bases from V and 4 bases from J, the junction contained 4 bases not matched to a gene. The CDR3 length is 14 residues. CDR3 in DNA: TGCGCCAGCAGCTTGGACAGGGGAACTTACGAGCAGTACTTC. Its protein product is CASSLDRGTYEQYF.

The chain carries TRBV12-3 or TRBV12-4 and TRBJ1-5; 12 positions agree with TRBD1. After removal of 5 bases from V and 3 bases from J, the junction contained 5 bases not matched to a gene. The CDR3 extends over 16 amino acids. CDR3 DNA sequence: TGTGCCAGCAGTCAAGGGACAGGGGGCTTCAATCAGCCCCAGCATTTT. It yields the protein CASSQGTGGFNQPQHF.

This clonotype was seen a few times. J is TRBJ2-3 and V is TRBV16; 10 nucleotides align to TRBD2. This CDR3 region has 17 residues. The germline V gene has CDR1 KGHSY and CDR2 FQNENV. The J segment lost 4 bases and the V segment lost 1 base, leaving 8 bases of the junction unmatched. The CDR3 sequence is CASSQYSVAGGADTQYF. The DNA for the CDR3 is TGTGCCAGCAGCCAATATTCCGTAGCGGGAGGCGCAGATACGCAGTATTTT.

This clonotype has a count of ten or more. The V and J genes are TRBV10-3 and TRBJ2-7, with a weak D call TRBD2 (6 bases). Germline V gives CDR1 ENHRY, CDR2 SYGVKD. Trimming removed 3 bases from V and 3 bases from J, with 27 bases in between. The CDR3 extends over 19 amino acids. The CDR3 here is CAISDLRTGTARTYYEQYF. CDR3 nucleotide sequence: TGTGCCATCAGTGACCTGAGAACCGGGACTGCGCGCACCTACTACGAGCAGTACTTC.

The chain couples TRBV6-1 to TRBJ2-2; D may match TRBD1 or TRBD2 (5 bases each). The V end was cut by 7 bases, the J end by 8 bases, with 20 bases between. Germline CDR1 and CDR2: MNHNS and SASEGT. The CDR3 spans 15 residues. In nucleotides, the CDR3 is TGTGCCAGCAACCCTATATCGGGACCGTCTGGGGAGCTGTTTTTT. Translated, it gives CASNPISGPSGELFF.

This chain uses TRBV5-8 with TRBJ1-4, with 7 bases fitting TRBD1. The CDR3 is 17 amino acids. Germline V gene lookup returns CDR1 SGHTS and CDR2 YDEGEE. The junction had 9 bases not matched to a gene; V was cut back by 0 bases and J by 4 bases. The CDR3 spells CASSLALGQAINEKLFF. CDR3 coding DNA: TGTGCCAGCAGCTTGGCTCTCGGACAGGCGATTAATGAAAAACTGTTTTTT.

In its sample, this clonotype was seen many times. V usage is TRBV20-1 and J usage is TRBJ2-1, with 9 bases aligning to TRBD2. The CDR3 is 15 residues long. The J segment lost 3 bases and the V segment lost 6 bases, leaving 9 bases of the junction unmatched. Germline assignment: CDR1 DFQATT and CDR2 SNEGSKA (reference sequence). The chain's CDR3 is CSASDSGRIYNEQFF. CDR3 nucleotide sequence: TGCAGTGCGAGTGATAGCGGGAGAATCTACAATGAGCAGTTCTTC.

The chain carries TRBV11-2 and TRBJ2-5; D not resolved. Germline V gene data show CDR1 as SGHAT and CDR2 as FQNNGV. This CDR3 is 15 amino acids long. Trimming shortened V by 5 bases and J by 2 bases, and 15 bases separated the two germline ends. As DNA, the CDR3 is TGTGCCAGCAGCCCGCGGTTAGAGATACAAGAGACCCAGTACTTC. Its translation: CASSPRLEIQETQYF.

In this sample, this clonotype turned up a few times. The genes are TRBV20-1 and TRBJ1-4; D gene ambiguous. Per germline, CDR1 DFQATT and CDR2 SNEGSKA (reference sequence). The CDR3 contains 13 residues. Trimming stripped 7 bases from V and 0 bases from J, with 9 bases between. In nucleotides, the CDR3 is TGCAGTGGCGTGGCGGCAACTAATGAAAAACTGTTTTTT. Translation gives CSGVAATNEKLFF.

This sequence joins TRBV20-1 and TRBJ2-1, with 16 bases that match TRBD2. V shed 4 bases and J 4 bases; nucleotides not matched to a gene: 10. The CDR3 extends over 18 amino acids. Germline lookup yields CDR1 DFQATT and CDR2 SNEGSKA (reference sequence). The CDR3 spells CSAKAGTSGRARYNEQFF. The CDR3 DNA sequence: TGCAGTGCTAAGGCAGGGACTAGCGGGAGGGCCCGTTACAATGAGCAGTTCTTC.

This clonotype was observed a few times. V and J are TRBV20-1 and TRBJ2-1, with no clear D. In germline, CDR1 is DFQATT, CDR2 SNEGSKA (reference sequence). V lost 7 bases, J lost 5 bases, and 15 bases lay in between. This CDR3 region has 13 residues. CDR3 bases: TGCAGTGTTCGGCCCGGACCCAACAATGAGCAGTTCTTC. It codes for CSVRPGPNNEQFF.

This clonotype has just a few counts. The chain couples TRBV6-5 to TRBJ1-2; D call uncertain. The germline CDR1 and CDR2 sequences are MNHEY and SVGAGI. V lost 2 bases, J lost 5 bases, and 6 bases lay in between. The CDR3 covers 12 residues. The CDR3 loop is CASSYPGYGYTF. CDR3 sequence (DNA): TGTGCCAGCAGTTACCCCGGATATGGCTACACCTTC.

This clonotype was observed a handful of times. The J gene is TRBJ2-2, the V gene TRBV20-1, with 16 bases that match TRBD2. Germline V lookup: CDR1 DFQATT, CDR2 SNEGSKA (reference sequence). The V gene end was trimmed by 6 bases and the J gene end by 7 bases; junction bases not matched to a gene: 8. The CDR3 spans 16 residues. The DNA for the CDR3 is TGCAGTGCCGGGGGACTAGCGGGAGGGCCTGGCGGGGAGCTGTTTTTT. Translating gives CSAGGLAGGPGGELFF.